The clone carrying this T cell receptor beta chain has a handful of counts. The antigen is not known. The entry originates in a study of OX40 agonist ivuxolimab in advanced cancers. About the research overall: Dose-escalation patients were diagnosed with hepatocellular carcinoma, melanoma, renal cell cancer or head and neck cancer. Three dose-escalation patients had partial responses: one with hepatocellular carcinoma and two with cutaneous melanoma. Whole-study findings and limits: At doses 0.1 to 3.0 mg/kg, CD4+ and CD8+ clones expanded.

The V and J ends lost 10 bases and 14 bases respectively, with 32 bases between them. The CDR3 totals 15 residues. Germline CDR1 reads LNHDA; CDR2 reads SQIVND (reference sequence). Clones were sequenced by immunoSEQ multiplex PCR, and TCRdb holds only the in-frame ones, with some missing. The sample includes tens of thousands of clones, around 80% of them seen just once. The material was CD4+ or CD8+ T cells sorted from blood, obtained in a trial of the OX40 agonist ivuxolimab. The rearrangement links TRBV19 to TRBJ2-5; TRBD1 might be the D (7 bases). The sequence came from an adult with an advanced solid tumor such as melanoma, head and neck, liver or kidney cancer. The CDR3 sequence is CATGEWAGQSSHFYF. CDR3 sequence (DNA): TGTGCCACAGGGGAGTGGGCGGGACAGTCCTCCCACTTCTACTTC.